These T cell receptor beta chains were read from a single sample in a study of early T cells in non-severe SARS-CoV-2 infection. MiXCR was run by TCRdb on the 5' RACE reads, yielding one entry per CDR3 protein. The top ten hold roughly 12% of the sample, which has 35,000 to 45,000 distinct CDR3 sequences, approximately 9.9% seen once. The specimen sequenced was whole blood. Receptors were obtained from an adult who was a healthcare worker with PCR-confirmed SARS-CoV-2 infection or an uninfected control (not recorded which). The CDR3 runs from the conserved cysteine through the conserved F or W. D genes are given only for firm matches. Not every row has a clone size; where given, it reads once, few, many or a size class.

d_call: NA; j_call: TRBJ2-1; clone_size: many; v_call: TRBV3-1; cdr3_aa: CASSRPESSYNEQFF; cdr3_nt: TGTGCCAGCAGCCGGCCGGAAAGCTCCTACAATGAGCAGTTCTTC
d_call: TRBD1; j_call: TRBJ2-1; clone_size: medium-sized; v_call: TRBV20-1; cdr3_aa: CSASPGTGLGNEQFF; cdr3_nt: TGCAGTGCTAGCCCCGGGACAGGGCTTGGGAATGAGCAGTTCTTC
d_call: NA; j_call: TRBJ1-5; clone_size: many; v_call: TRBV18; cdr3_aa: CASSPLRAKGNQPQHF; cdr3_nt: TGTGCCAGCTCACCACTCAGGGCAAAAGGCAATCAGCCCCAGCATTTT
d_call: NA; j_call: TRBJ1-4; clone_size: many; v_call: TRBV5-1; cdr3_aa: CASSSTQGVNEKLFF; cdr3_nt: TGCGCCAGCAGCTCGACCCAGGGTGTTAATGAAAAACTGTTTTTT
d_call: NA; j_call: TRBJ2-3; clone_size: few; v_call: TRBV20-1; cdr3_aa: CSAGRPGMDTQYF; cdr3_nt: TGCAGTGCTGGTAGACCTGGAATGGATACGCAGTATTTT
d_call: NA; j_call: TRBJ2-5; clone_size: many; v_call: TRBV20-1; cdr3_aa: CSPGPQETQYF; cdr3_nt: TGCAGCCCTGGGCCCCAAGAGACCCAGTACTTC
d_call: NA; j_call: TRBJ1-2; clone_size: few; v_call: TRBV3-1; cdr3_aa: CASSQGVDGYTF; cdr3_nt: TGTGCCAGCAGCCAAGGAGTAGACGGCTACACCTTC
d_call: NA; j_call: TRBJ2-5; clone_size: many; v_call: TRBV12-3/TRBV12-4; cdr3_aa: CASSPGPHVTQYF; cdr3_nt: TGTGCCAGCAGCCCCGGCCCTCACGTGACCCAGTACTTC
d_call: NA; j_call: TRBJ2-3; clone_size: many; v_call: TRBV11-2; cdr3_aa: CASTDSHRGDTQYF; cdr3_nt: TGTGCCAGCACCGACTCTCACCGGGGAGATACGCAGTATTTT
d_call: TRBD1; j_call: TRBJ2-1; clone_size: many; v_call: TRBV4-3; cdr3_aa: CASSQGVGQGADEQFF; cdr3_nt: TGCGCCAGCAGCCAAGGGGTCGGTCAGGGGGCCGATGAGCAGTTCTTC
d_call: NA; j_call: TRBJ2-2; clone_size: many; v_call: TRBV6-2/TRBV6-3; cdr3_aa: CASSYAGHVTAGELFF; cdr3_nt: TGTGCCAGCAGTTATGCGGGACACGTGACGGCCGGGGAGCTGTTTTTT
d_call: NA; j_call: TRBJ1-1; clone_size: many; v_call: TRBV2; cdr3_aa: CASTRDADTEAFF; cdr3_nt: TGTGCCAGTACCCGGGACGCGGACACTGAAGCTTTCTTT
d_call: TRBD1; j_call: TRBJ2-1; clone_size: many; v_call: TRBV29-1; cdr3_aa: CSAGQDSYNEQFF; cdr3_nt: TGCAGCGCTGGACAGGATTCGTACAATGAGCAGTTCTTC
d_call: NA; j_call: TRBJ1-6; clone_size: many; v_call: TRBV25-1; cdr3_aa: CASRDAVVNSPLHF; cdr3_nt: TGTGCCAGCAGGGACGCAGTGGTTAATTCACCCCTCCACTTT
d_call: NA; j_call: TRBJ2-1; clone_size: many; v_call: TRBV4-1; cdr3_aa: CASSQDGLRGIREFF; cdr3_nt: TGCGCCAGCAGCCAAGATGGTTTGAGGGGGATACGTGAGTTCTTC
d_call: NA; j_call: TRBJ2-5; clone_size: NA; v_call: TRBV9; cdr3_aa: CASSVDGETQYF; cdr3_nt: TGTGCCAGCAGCGTAGATGGAGAGACCCAGTACTTC
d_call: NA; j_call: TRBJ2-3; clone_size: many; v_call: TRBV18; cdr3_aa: CASSPPSTDTQYF; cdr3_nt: TGTGCCAGCTCACCACCTAGCACAGATACGCAGTATTTT
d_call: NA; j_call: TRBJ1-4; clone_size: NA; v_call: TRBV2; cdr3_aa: CASSPRTEKLFF; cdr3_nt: TGTGCCAGCAGCCCTAGAACTGAAAAACTGTTTTTT
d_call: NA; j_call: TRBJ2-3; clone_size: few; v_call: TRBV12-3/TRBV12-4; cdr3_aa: CASMGRVRTDTQYF; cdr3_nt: TGTGCCAGCATGGGAAGGGTTAGAACGGATACGCAGTATTTT